This T cell receptor (beta chain) derives from a study of blood T cell repertoires in COVID-19. Produced via immunoSEQ multiplex PCR; TCRdb's table is partial and in-frame only. The data hold approximately 230,000 clones, with 85% to 90% observed a single time. The CDR3 covers 15 residues. From germline, CDR1 is LGHNA and CDR2 YNFKEQ. V lost 3 bases to trimming and J lost 5 bases; unmatched junction nucleotides: 6. The rearrangement uses TRBV4-2 and TRBJ2-5; 10 positions agree with TRBD2. Source material: peripheral blood. This receptor was identified in a man older than 75 with acute or convalescent COVID-19. CDR3 sequence (DNA): TGTGCCAGCAGCCACCTAGCGGGAGCGGGGGAGACCCAGTACTTC. Protein product: CASSHLAGAGETQYF.